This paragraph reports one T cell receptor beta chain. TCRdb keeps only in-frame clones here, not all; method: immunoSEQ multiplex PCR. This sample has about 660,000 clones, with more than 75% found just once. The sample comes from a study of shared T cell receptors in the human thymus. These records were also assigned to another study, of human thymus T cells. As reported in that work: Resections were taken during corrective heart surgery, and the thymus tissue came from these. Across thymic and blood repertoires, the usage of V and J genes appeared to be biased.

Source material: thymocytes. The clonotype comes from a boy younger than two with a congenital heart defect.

The CDR3 spells CASSYLPGQGNQPQHF. The DNA of the CDR3 is TGTGCCAGCAGCTACCTTCCGGGACAGGGGAATCAGCCCCAGCATTTT. V usage is TRBV5-5 and J usage is TRBJ1-5; 10 bases fit TRBD1. Per germline, CDR1 SGHKS and CDR2 YYEKEE (reference sequence). The CDR3 consists of 16 residues. V lost 3 bases to trimming and J lost 4 bases; unmatched junction nucleotides: 7.